This TCR beta chain was observed in a study of technical replicates of blood from several donors. Clones were sequenced by immunoSEQ multiplex PCR, and TCRdb holds only the in-frame ones, with some missing. The sample includes about 72,000 clones, roughly 92% of them seen just once. Trimming at V came to 7 bases and at J to 4 bases, leaving 5 bases not matched to a gene. There are 14 residues in the CDR3. Germline V lookup: CDR1 SEHNR, CDR2 FQNEAQ (reference sequence). The sequence was collected from a human donor in good health. The sequenced sample was T cells isolated from PBMCs. The chain carries TRBV7-9 and TRBJ2-3; 10 nucleotides align to TRBD2. The CDR3 DNA follows: TGTGCCAGCAAGCTAGCGGGAGAGGCAGATACGCAGTATTTT. Protein product: CASKLAGEADTQYF. Full variable domain (missing parts from reference TRBV7-9 and TRBJ2-3): DTGVSQNPRHKITKRGQNVTFRCDPISEHNRLYWYRQTLGQGPEFLTYFQNEAQLEKSRLLSDRFSAERPKGSFSTLEIQRTEQGDSAMYLCASKLAGEADTQYFGPGTRLTVL.